There are a few counts of the clone carrying this T cell receptor beta chain. The target antigen is unknown. The data belong to a study of cytomegalovirus exposure and HLA in healthy donors. Study findings and constraints: As a later analysis revealed, the rate of TCR association differed by HLA locus, with DRB1 most and HLA-C fewest. Certain sequence variants were highly shared and formed a cluster, and this cluster was likely a sequencing artifact.

Both 60 Vbeta primers and 13 Jbeta primers went into the PCR. Libraries were prepared by immunoSEQ multiplex PCR; TCRdb keeps only in-frame clonotypes and omits some of them. The table shows around 140,000 clones, with 82% occurring only once. The CDR3 is 14 amino acids. Per germline, CDR1 SGHTA and CDR2 FQGTGA. V lost 1 base, J lost 4 bases, and 10 bases lay in between. V gene TRBV7-3 combines with J gene TRBJ1-1, with no clear D. Sequenced sample: PBMCs. This sequence originates from a young man in good health and CMV-seropositive. CDR3 DNA: TGTGCCAGCAGCTTAATCGGAAGCGTCACTGAAGCTTTCTTT. Amino acids: CASSLIGSVTEAFF.